This TCR beta chain is drawn from a study of siplizumab effects on memory and regulatory T cells. Looked up from germline, CDR1 is MNHNY and CDR2 is SVGAGI (reference sequence). The CDR3 extends over 13 amino acids. V was cut by 0 bases and J by 5 bases, with 4 bases left in between. Only in-frame clones appear in the TCRdb table, and some are missing; sequencing was by immunoSEQ multiplex PCR. The sample contains around 87,000 clones, 90% of which appear only once. This sequence joins TRBV6-6 and TRBJ2-2; no definite D call. The source is a human donor in good health. The specimen sequenced was CD4+ T cells sorted from blood. The CDR3 DNA follows: TGTGCCAGCAGTTACTCGGGGACCGGGGAGCTGTTTTTT. Its translation: CASSYSGTGELFF.